Following are 19 T cell receptor beta chains from one sample sequenced in a study of CD8 T cells in ankylosing spondylitis. TCRdb analysed the 5' RACE reads with MiXCR anew, one entry per CDR3 protein. The sample consists of about 340,000 distinct CDR3 sequences, roughly 22% of them appearing once. Sequenced input: blood, either unsorted or a sorted T cell fraction (not recorded which). The receptors shown here come from a male donor with ankylosing spondylitis or in good health (not recorded which).

The gene calls are TRBV29-1 and TRBJ2-7; D perhaps matches TRBD1 (6 bases). The CDR3 contains 14 residues. The V gene's germline CDR1 is SQVTM and CDR2 ANQGSEA. V was clipped by 6 bases and J by 3 bases, with 18 bases between them. The CDR3 DNA reads as TGCAGCGTGAAGGACAGAAATCTAAACTACGAGCAGTACTTC. Its protein product is CSVKDRNLNYEQYF.

The V gene is TRBV2, the J gene TRBJ1-2; D ambiguous. The germline V gene has CDR1 SNHLY and CDR2 FYNNEI. The CDR3 consists of 13 residues. The V gene lost 0 bases and the J gene lost 6 bases, with 8 bases spanning the gap. DNA of the CDR3: TGTGCCAGCAGTGAAGCGCTTGGAGATGGCTACACCTTC. Translated: CASSEALGDGYTF.

This chain links TRBV27 with TRBJ1-5; 7 nucleotides align to TRBD1. Germline CDR1 is MNHEY and CDR2 is SMNVEV (reference sequence). J was trimmed by 0 bases and V by 6 bases; bases with no gene match: 5. The CDR3 sequence is 15 residues long. In DNA, the CDR3 is TGTGCCAGCAGACCCGGGACAGTTAGCAATCAGCCCCAGCATTTT. It encodes CASRPGTVSNQPQHF.

V and J are TRBV30 and TRBJ2-3; no definite D call. V was clipped by 4 bases and J by 3 bases, with 5 bases between them. The germline V gene has CDR1 GTSNPN and CDR2 SVGIG (reference sequence). The CDR3 is 11 residues long. DNA for the CDR3: TGTGCCTGGATAGGGACAGATACGCAGTATTTT. This sequence encodes CAWIGTDTQYF.

In this sample, this clonotype turned up a few times. The rearrangement uses TRBV12-3 or TRBV12-4 and TRBJ2-5; weak D call: TRBD2 (6 bases). This CDR3 spans 14 amino acids. V dropped 4 bases and J dropped 5 bases, with 14 bases sitting between them. CDR3 nucleotide sequence: TGTGCCAGCAGTTCCCCGGAGGGTTGGGAGACCCAGTACTTC. This encodes CASSSPEGWETQYF.

The sample holds many counts of this clonotype. This chain uses TRBV4-1 with TRBJ2-7; 7 nucleotides align to TRBD1. The V segment lost 1 base and the J segment 5 bases; nucleotides outside the gene matches: 11. Germline CDR1 and CDR2: MGHRA and YSYEKL. This CDR3 is built from 16 residues. The CDR3 loop is CASSQGTGGNEDEQYF. DNA of the CDR3: TGCGCCAGCAGCCAAGGGACAGGTGGGAACGAGGACGAGCAGTACTTC.

In its sample, this clonotype was seen a few times. This sequence joins TRBV20-1 and TRBJ1-2, with D unclear. The CDR3 covers 13 residues. Trimming shortened V by 4 bases and J by 4 bases, and 13 bases separated the two germline ends. Germline CDR1 and CDR2: DFQATT and SNEGSKA (reference sequence). Here the CDR3 DNA reads TGCAGTGCTATCCCCTCAGCGGGCTATGGCTACACCTTC. Translating it yields CSAIPSAGYGYTF.

The chain recombines TRBV11-2 with TRBJ2-3, with TRBD2 identical over 9 bases. Germline CDR1 is SGHAT and CDR2 is FQNNGV. V lost 0 bases and J lost 0; bases outside the gene matches: 10. CDR3 length: 19 amino acids. CDR3 loop: CASSLEGAGGRLSTDTQYF. For the CDR3, the DNA is TGTGCCAGCAGCTTAGAGGGAGCGGGGGGCCGTCTAAGCACAGATACGCAGTATTTT.

This clonotype was found a few times. The chain employs TRBV20-1 and TRBJ2-5, with D tentatively TRBD1 (6 bases). With 5 bases removed from V and 0 bases from J, the gap between germline ends came to 13 bases. CDR1 DFQATT and CDR2 SNEGSKA come from the germline V gene (reference sequence). This CDR3 contains 14 residues. For the CDR3, the DNA is TGCAGTGCTCTCCTTCACAGGGACCAAGAGACCCAGTACTTC. Its translation: CSALLHRDQETQYF.

The chain links TRBV29-1 to TRBJ2-2, with no clear D. V was trimmed by 4 bases and J by 3 bases, leaving 3 bases between them. The CDR3 spans 11 residues. Germline CDR1 is SQVTM and CDR2 is ANQGSEA. The CDR3 here is CSVVYTGELFF. CDR3 DNA: TGCAGCGTTGTGTACACCGGGGAGCTGTTTTTT.

This clonotype turned up a few times. The CDR3 reads CASGTTREGMAYEQYF. CDR3 DNA sequence: TGTGCCAGCGGCACCACACGAGAGGGGATGGCGTACGAGCAGTACTTC. This chain connects TRBV28 to TRBJ2-7; D assignment may be TRBD1 or TRBD2 (5 bases each). Germline values: CDR1 MDHEN, CDR2 SYDVKM. V was shortened by 8 bases and J by 4 bases, with 24 bases between the two germline ends. This CDR3 contains 16 residues.

Only a few counts were recorded for this clonotype. The chain uses TRBV5-6 and TRBJ2-5, with 10 bases identical to TRBD1. The CDR3 sequence is 14 residues long. The germline gives CDR1 SGHDT, CDR2 YYEEEE. With V trimmed by 3 bases and J by 4 bases, 3 bases remained unmatched. CDR3 DNA sequence: TGTGCCAGCAGCTCCGGGACAGGGGTAGAGACCCAGTACTTC. Amino acid sequence: CASSSGTGVETQYF. Together with reference TRBV5-6 and TRBJ2-5, the CDR3 gives the full variable domain: DAGVTQSPTHLIKTRGQQVTLRCSPKSGHDTVSWYQQALGQGPQFIFQYYEEEERQRGNFPDRFSGHQFPNYSSELNVNALLLGDSALYLCASSSGTGVETQYFGPGTRLLVL.

This clonotype was detected only a few times. This sequence joins TRBV5-5 and TRBJ2-7; D is possibly TRBD1 or TRBD2 (6 bases each). CDR3 length: 15 amino acids. Germline V gene sequence: CDR1 SGHKS, CDR2 YYEKEE (reference sequence). With 3 bases removed from V and 4 bases from J, the gap between germline ends came to 17 bases. Here the CDR3 reads CASSWGGTPIYEQYF. The DNA for the CDR3 is TGTGCCAGCAGCTGGGGCGGGACACCCATTTACGAGCAGTACTTC.

The rearrangement uses TRBV2 and TRBJ2-5; D perhaps matches TRBD2 (6 bases). Germline assignment: CDR1 SNHLY and CDR2 FYNNEI. Trimming removed 7 bases from V and 5 bases from J, with 8 bases in between. The CDR3 spans 11 residues. As DNA, the CDR3 is TGTGCCAGCATTCGGGGGGAGACCCAGTACTTC. This translates into CASIRGETQYF.

The chain carries TRBV4-2 and TRBJ2-1, with D perhaps being TRBD1 or TRBD2 (6 bases each). Germline CDR1 and CDR2: LGHNA and YNFKEQ. CDR3 length: 14 residues. V lost 8 bases and J 6 bases, leaving 17 bases between the germline ends. Written as DNA, the CDR3 is TGTGCCAGCGACCCCGGTGGAGGGGGCAATGAGCAGTTCTTC. Its protein is CASDPGGGGNEQFF.

This clonotype occurred a few times. This sequence joins TRBV2 and TRBJ2-1; either TRBD1 or TRBD2 may supply D (5 bases each). Deletions cut 7 bases from V and 15 bases from J, with 19 bases between. CDR1 and CDR2 (germline): SNHLY, FYNNEI. The CDR3 is 12 residues long. CDR3 sequence (DNA): TGTGCCAGCACCCCAGGGAGCAGCGATCCGTTCTTC. Amino acid sequence: CASTPGSSDPFF.

This clonotype has a handful of counts. The chain carries TRBV29-1 and TRBJ2-2; TRBD2 might be the D (6 bases). Germline V gene sequence: CDR1 SQVTM, CDR2 ANQGSEA. The CDR3 is 12 amino acids. Trimming shortened V by 6 bases and J by 4 bases, and 9 bases separated the two germline ends. The CDR3 is CSVWDFTGELFF. For the CDR3, the DNA is TGCAGCGTGTGGGACTTCACCGGGGAGCTGTTTTTT.

The chain has TRBV7-3 and TRBJ2-5, with 7 bases matching TRBD1. V was pared by 0 bases and J by 3 bases, with 4 bases of the junction left unmatched. Germline assignment: CDR1 SGHTA and CDR2 FQGTGA. The CDR3 spans 15 residues. In DNA, the CDR3 is TGTGCCAGCAGCTTAACAGGGGGCTTGGAAGAGACCCAGTACTTC. It codes for CASSLTGGLEETQYF.

The chain has TRBV11-2 and TRBJ2-1; no reliable D call. CDR1 and CDR2 (germline): SGHAT, FQNNGV. Deletions cut 3 bases from V and 6 bases from J, with 6 bases between. The CDR3 is made up of 12 amino acids. CDR3 DNA sequence: TGTGCCAGCAGCTTTGGGGTCAATGAGCAGTTCTTC. Translated: CASSFGVNEQFF.